The 10 T cell receptor beta chains listed next were all sequenced from one sample in a study of blood T cell repertoires in COVID-19. Some clones are missing from TCRdb's copy, which holds only in-frame ones; the method was immunoSEQ multiplex PCR. The profile shows 250,000 to 400,000 clones, roughly 88% of them singletons. The sequenced material came from peripheral blood. The receptor source for this set is a woman aged 25 to 39 with COVID-19, enrolled during active disease.

V is TRBV4-1 and J is TRBJ2-2, with 8 positions matching TRBD1. Germline CDR1 MGHRA, CDR2 YSYEKL. This CDR3 comprises 16 residues. The J segment lost 3 bases and the V segment lost 4 bases, leaving 7 bases of the junction unmatched. In DNA, the CDR3 is TGCGCCAGCAGCCGCACCGGGACAGGAGACACCGGGGAGCTGTTTTTT. Translation gives CASSRTGTGDTGELFF.

The chain couples TRBV4-1 to TRBJ2-3, with 10 bases lining up with TRBD1. Germline CDR1 and CDR2: MGHRA and YSYEKL. The J segment lost 4 bases and the V segment lost 4 bases, leaving 8 bases of the junction unmatched. The CDR3 extends over 16 amino acids. The CDR3 DNA follows: TGCGCCAGCAGCCTTTCACGACAGGGGGCTCCAGATACGCAGTATTTT. Residues: CASSLSRQGAPDTQYF.

This chain uses TRBV19 with TRBJ1-2, with D perhaps matching TRBD1 (5 bases). CDR1 LNHDA and CDR2 SQIVND come from the germline V gene (reference sequence). This CDR3 has 16 amino acids. Deletions cut 3 bases from V and 1 base from J, with 15 bases between. The CDR3 sequence: CASSIQGDSINYGYTF. CDR3 coding DNA: TGTGCCAGTAGTATCCAGGGCGATTCGATTAACTATGGCTACACCTTC.

The chain links TRBV6-5 to TRBJ2-7; 9 nucleotides match TRBD2. The V segment lost 7 bases and the J segment 3 bases; nucleotides outside the gene matches: 10. CDR3 length: 15 amino acids. Germline V gene sequence: CDR1 MNHEY, CDR2 SVGAGI. This chain's CDR3 is CASMREGVLDYEQYF. The CDR3 DNA reads as TGTGCCAGCATGCGGGAGGGTGTCCTTGACTACGAGCAGTACTTC.

The rearrangement links TRBV7-9 to TRBJ1-6, with D perhaps TRBD1 (5 bases). There are 14 residues in the CDR3. The ends were cut back, 4 bases at V and 10 bases at J, with 14 bases in the middle. CDR1 and CDR2 from the germline V gene are SEHNR and FQNEAQ (reference sequence). Written as DNA, the CDR3 is TGTGCCAGCAGCTCCGACAGACGCGAATCACCCCTCCACTTT. This sequence encodes CASSSDRRESPLHF.

V gene TRBV15 combines with J gene TRBJ2-2, with D perhaps TRBD1 (6 bases). Trimming removed 6 bases from V and 6 bases from J, with 11 bases in between. The CDR3 consists of 13 residues. Germline V gene data show CDR1 as LNHNV and CDR2 as YYDKDF (reference sequence). CDR3 protein: CATREQGAGELFF. Here the CDR3 DNA reads TGTGCCACCAGGGAACAGGGAGCCGGGGAGCTGTTTTTT.

For the CDR3, the DNA is TGTGCCTGGAGCTGGGGGGGGGCGACTAATGAAAAACTGTTTTTT. Translation gives CAWSWGGATNEKLFF. The chain carries TRBV30 and TRBJ1-4; weak D call: TRBD1 (6 bases). Germline V lookup: CDR1 GTSNPN, CDR2 SVGIG (reference sequence). There are 15 residues in the CDR3. V was shortened by 3 bases and J by 2 bases, with 13 bases between the two germline ends.

The chain combines TRBV5-1 with TRBJ2-2; D is uncertain. The V and J ends lost 0 bases and 10 bases respectively, with 10 bases between them. CDR1 is SGHRS and CDR2 is YFSETQ in the germline V gene. The CDR3 has 13 residues. The DNA of the CDR3 is TGCGCCAGCAGCTTGGAGCTTCTCCAGGAGCTGTTTTTT. It yields the protein CASSLELLQELFF.

The chain has TRBV24-1 and TRBJ2-7; a weak D match, TRBD2 (6 bases). The CDR3 runs to 13 residues. In germline, CDR1 is KGHDR, CDR2 SFDVKD. The V and J ends lost 4 bases and 4 bases respectively, with 10 bases between them. The CDR3 bases are TGTGCCACCAGTGAAGGCGGGACTTACGAGCAGTACTTC. The encoded protein is CATSEGGTYEQYF.

The rearrangement uses TRBV28 and TRBJ2-5; a weak D match, TRBD1 (6 bases). The CDR3 runs 14 residues. V was clipped by 7 bases and J by 2 bases, with 14 bases between them. From germline, CDR1 is MDHEN and CDR2 SYDVKM. CDR3 amino acids: CASTEPTGQETQYF. In nucleotides, the CDR3 is TGTGCCAGCACCGAACCGACAGGTCAAGAGACCCAGTACTTC.